The 5 T cell receptor beta chains below come from one sample, sequenced in a study of blood T cells in healthy people across ages. The authors ran a second PCR of about 6 to 11 cycles using a sample-barcoded 5' primer and a J-beta primer mix. TCRdb redid the calling of the 5' RACE reads with MiXCR, one entry per CDR3 protein. The sample includes roughly 1,800,000 distinct CDR3 sequences, about 49% seen only once; the top ten take around 2.1%. The sequenced sample was blood. Every receptor here comes from a woman aged 40 to 50 in good health.

The rearrangement uses TRBV5-1 and TRBJ2-1; 8 positions agree with TRBD2. The V segment lost 3 bases and the J segment 3 bases; nucleotides outside the gene matches: 11. This CDR3 spans 17 amino acids. The V gene's germline CDR1 is SGHRS and CDR2 YFSETQ. CDR3: CASSWTNSGAYYNEQFF. The CDR3 DNA reads as TGCGCCAGCAGCTGGACCAATAGCGGGGCCTACTACAATGAGCAGTTCTTC.

This chain uses TRBV20-1 with TRBJ2-5; 13 nucleotides agree with TRBD2. Germline V lookup: CDR1 DFQATT, CDR2 SNEGSKA (reference sequence). The ends lost 3 bases at V and 3 bases at J; junction bases unmatched: 1. This CDR3 is 14 amino acids long. The CDR3 DNA is TGCAGTGCTAGCGGACTAGCGGGGGAAGAGACCCAGTACTTC. Its translation is CSASGLAGEETQYF.

This clonotype was counted ten times or more. The rearrangement links TRBV15 to TRBJ2-1, with D uncertain. Germline loops: CDR1 LNHNV, CDR2 YYDKDF (reference sequence). CDR3 size: 15 residues. The germline V and J ends were trimmed by 3 bases and 2 bases, with 11 bases remaining between them. The CDR3 sequence: CATSSTVSPYNEQFF. DNA of the CDR3: TGTGCCACCAGCAGTACAGTTTCACCCTACAATGAGCAGTTCTTC.

Notes on this clonotype: One end of the junction varies from germline; a read error may be responsible. The V gene is TRBV12-3 or TRBV12-4, the J gene TRBJ2-3; possibly TRBD2 for D (7 bases). The CDR3 has 17 residues. The DNA for the CDR3 is TGTGCCAGCTCCCGTTGGTCGGGGGGCACTAGCACAGATACGCCGTATTTT. This gives the protein CASSRWSGGTSTDTPYF.

The chain has TRBV25-1 and TRBJ2-5; D uncertain. V lost 1 base and J 7 bases, leaving 13 bases between the germline ends. This CDR3 has 14 residues. Germline V gene sequence: CDR1 MGHDK, CDR2 SYGVNS. The CDR3 protein is CASSELGQDGTQYF. Written as DNA, the CDR3 is TGTGCCAGCAGTGAATTAGGCCAGGATGGGACCCAGTACTTC. Combining the CDR3 with reference TRBV25-1 and TRBJ2-5 gives the whole variable domain EADIYQTPRYLVIGTGKKITLECSQTMGHDKMYWYQQDPGMELHLIHYSYGVNSTEKGDLSSESTVSRIRTEHFPLTLESARPSHTSQYLCASSELGQDGTQYFGPGTRLLVL.